The next 12 T cell receptor beta chains were all read from a single sample in a study of CD8 T cells in Susac syndrome. RNA in amounts of roughly 0.5 to 1 ug was reverse transcribed with random hexamers. TCRdb re-called the immunoSEQ multiplex PCR reads with MiXCR, one entry per CDR3 protein. Of a few hundred thousand distinct CDR3 sequences in the sample, more than 85% are singletons; the top ten hold 0.07% to 0.095%. Sequenced input: CD4+ T cells from PBMCs. All receptors come from a human donor with multiple sclerosis.

The gene calls are TRBV29-1 and TRBJ1-1; D may be TRBD1 (5 bases). The CDR3 is 14 residues long. The ends were cut back, 6 bases at V and 1 base at J, with 15 bases in the middle. The germline V gene has CDR1 SQVTM and CDR2 ANQGSEA. The CDR3 coding sequence is TGCAGCGTGCGGGGGGGGGAGCCGAACACTGAAGCTTTCTTT. Translated, it gives CSVRGGEPNTEAFF.

V gene TRBV3-1 combines with J gene TRBJ1-1; no clear D gene. V was pared by 1 base and J by 5 bases, with 8 bases between. The CDR3 has 13 residues. CDR1 LGHDT and CDR2 YNNKEL come from the germline V gene (reference sequence). The CDR3 DNA follows: TGTGCCAGCAGCCAAGTAACGAGGACTGAAGCTTTCTTT. Translating it yields CASSQVTRTEAFF.

The rearrangement links TRBV20-1 to TRBJ2-3; maybe TRBD2 (6 bases). The CDR3 extends over 11 amino acids. The V gene's germline CDR1 is DFQATT and CDR2 SNEGSKA (reference sequence). CDR3 amino acids: CSTSLTDTQYF. In DNA form, the CDR3 reads TGCAGCACTAGCTTAACAGATACGCAGTATTTT.

This clonotype was counted once. The V call is TRBV19, the J call TRBJ2-6; no reliable D call. The CDR3 is 15 residues long. Germline V lookup: CDR1 LNHDA, CDR2 SQIVND (reference sequence). Trimming cost V 3 bases and J 4 bases, with 10 bases left between them. The CDR3 DNA reads as TGTGCCAGTAGTATCATCAGGTCAGGGGCCAACGTCCTGACTTTC. Its protein product is CASSIIRSGANVLTF.

This clonotype has just one count. The chain couples TRBV9 to TRBJ2-7; 10 bases fit TRBD1. V lost 3 bases and J lost 1; bases outside the gene matches: 4. This CDR3 comprises 15 residues. Looked up from germline, CDR1 is SGDLS and CDR2 is YYNGEE. The CDR3, as DNA: TGTGCCAGCAGCGGCGGACAGGGGGTTTCCTACGAGCAGTACTTC. Translating it yields CASSGGQGVSYEQYF.

The table lists this clonotype with a count of one. The chain combines TRBV5-1 with TRBJ1-5; no clear D. V lost 4 bases to trimming and J lost 0 bases, with 17 bases between them. Per the germline V gene, CDR1 is SGHRS and CDR2 is YFSETQ. CDR3 length: 17 amino acids. In DNA form, the CDR3 reads TGCGCCAGCAGCCCGGACGGTGGACCTTATAGCAATCAGCCCCAGCATTTT. Its translation: CASSPDGGPYSNQPQHF. The full variable domain, with the rest looked up from reference TRBV5-1 and TRBJ1-5, is KAGVTQTPRYLIKTRGQQVTLSCSPISGHRSVSWYQQTPGQGLQFLFEYFSETQRNKGNFPGRFSGRQFSNSRSEMNVSTLELGDSALYLCASSPDGGPYSNQPQHFGDGTRLSIL.

V is TRBV6-5 and J is TRBJ2-4; tentative D call: TRBD2 (5 bases). V was trimmed by 0 bases and J by 3 bases, leaving 9 bases between them. There are 15 residues in the CDR3. In germline, CDR1 is MNHEY, CDR2 SVGAGI. The CDR3 reads CASSYSEVVKNIQYF. CDR3 sequence (DNA): TGTGCCAGCAGTTACTCGGAGGTAGTCAAAAACATTCAGTACTTC.

The J gene is TRBJ1-2, the V gene TRBV5-1; D unclear. CDR3 size: 14 residues. Trimming removed 4 bases at V and 4 bases at J, with 14 bases between. Per germline, CDR1 SGHRS and CDR2 YFSETQ. This CDR3 is CASSSEVGSYGYTF. CDR3 coding DNA: TGCGCCAGCAGCAGCGAGGTCGGATCCTATGGCTACACCTTC. Using reference TRBV5-1 and TRBJ1-2 for the parts outside the CDR3, the full variable domain is KAGVTQTPRYLIKTRGQQVTLSCSPISGHRSVSWYQQTPGQGLQFLFEYFSETQRNKGNFPGRFSGRQFSNSRSEMNVSTLELGDSALYLCASSSEVGSYGYTFGSGTRLTVV.

The chain recombines TRBV4-1 with TRBJ2-1; maybe TRBD2 (5 bases). Between the trimmed V and J ends, which lost 0 bases and 0 bases, there was a span of 9 bases. The germline gives CDR1 MGHRA, CDR2 YSYEKL. The CDR3 runs to 16 residues. In DNA form, the CDR3 reads TGCGCCAGCAGCCAAGAAGAGGGTTTCTCCTACAATGAGCAGTTCTTC. This gives the protein CASSQEEGFSYNEQFF.

The chain employs TRBV28 and TRBJ1-6, with TRBD1 as a possible D gene (6 bases). The CDR3 runs 16 residues. Between the trimmed V and J ends, which lost 4 bases and 5 bases, there was a span of 15 bases. Per the germline V gene, CDR1 is MDHEN and CDR2 is SYDVKM. DNA for the CDR3: TGTGCCAGCAGTTCTCCTCAGGGGAAAGATAATTCACCCCTCCACTTT. It yields the protein CASSSPQGKDNSPLHF.

This clonotype appeared a single time. The chain carries TRBV7-8 and TRBJ1-1; TRBD1 agrees at 12 bases. The V segment lost 5 bases and the J segment 0 bases; nucleotides outside the gene matches: 4. Germline V lookup: CDR1 SGHVS, CDR2 FQNEAQ. The CDR3 has 16 amino acids. The CDR3 DNA reads TGTGCCAGCAGCCCCGGGACAGGGGGCATGAACACTGAAGCTTTCTTT. Translation gives CASSPGTGGMNTEAFF. The entire variable domain, with the rest obtained from reference TRBV7-8 and TRBJ1-1, is as follows: GAGVSQSPRYKVAKRGQDVALRCDPISGHVSLFWYQQALGQGPEFLTYFQNEAQLDKSGLPSDRFFAERPEGSVSTLKIQRTQQEDSAVYLCASSPGTGGMNTEAFFGQGTRLTVV.

The J gene is TRBJ2-1, the V gene TRBV7-8; TRBD1 aligns across 8 bases. Trimming took 5 bases from V and 4 from J; bases not matched to a gene: 7. Germline V gene data show CDR1 as SGHVS and CDR2 as FQNEAQ. The CDR3 totals 15 residues. The CDR3 nucleotides read TGTGCCAGCAGCCCCGACAGGGGATCTTACAATGAGCAGTTCTTC. This gives the protein CASSPDRGSYNEQFF.